This T cell receptor (beta chain) was recorded in a study of spatial heterogeneity in lung cancer. Looking at the study overall: There were consistently more beta-chain sequences detected than alpha-chain sequences.

Study-wide findings and caveats: Counts of expanded alpha and beta TCRs within tumors tracked the tumor nonsynonymous mutation count.

Judged by abundance, this clonotype is medium-sized. No antigen is known for it. Unique molecular identifiers, one per molecule, were present on every TCR cDNA molecule. Each CDR3 protein is one row after TCRdb ran MiXCR on the 5' RACE reads. In the table there are 15,000 to 20,000 distinct CDR3 sequences, about 7.5% of which are singletons. Stated time point: sample taken at primary tumor resection. Material for sequencing was whole RNA from tumor, nontumor lung or frozen PBMC, left unsorted. The CDR3 spans 13 residues. V was clipped by 5 bases and J by 6 bases, with 13 bases between them. Germline CDR1 and CDR2: PRHDT and FYEKMQ (reference sequence).

The receptor comes from a male donor with early-stage non-small cell lung cancer. The starting material was lung tumor tissue, obtained at surgery. The chain couples TRBV13 to TRBJ1-2; D gene uncertain. Written as DNA, the CDR3 is TGTGCCAGCAGCCCCCCTCCCCCTGATGGCTACACCTTC. Translating it yields CASSPPPPDGYTF.